Following are 20 T cell receptor beta chains from one sample sequenced in a study of long-term antiretroviral therapy in people with HIV. The run of the v3.0 immunoSEQ assay was at survey level. TCRdb keeps only in-frame clones here, not all; method: immunoSEQ multiplex PCR. The sample consists of under 20,000 clones, 79% of them appearing once. The sample consisted of unsorted PBMCs, taken at the start of antiretroviral therapy, before treatment. Every receptor here comes from a man between 18 and 35 years old with HIV.

The chain links TRBV18 to TRBJ2-7; D unclear. This CDR3 has 11 residues. Per germline, CDR1 KGHSH and CDR2 LQKENI. The V and J ends lost 6 bases and 3 bases respectively, with 6 bases between them. The CDR3 loop is CASSPGYEQYF. Here the CDR3 DNA reads TGTGCCAGCTCGCCGGGCTACGAGCAGTACTTC.

V usage is TRBV27 and J usage is TRBJ2-7; maybe TRBD1 (5 bases). Germline CDR1 and CDR2: MNHEY and SMNVEV (reference sequence). The CDR3 has 13 amino acids. V lost 0 bases, J lost 4 bases, and 7 bases lay in between. The CDR3 DNA reads TGTGCCAGCAGTTTATCGACAGCGTACGAGCAGTACTTC. It is translated as CASSLSTAYEQYF.

Concerning this clone itself: At one end the junction does not follow the germline gene, possibly because of a read error. The CDR3 bases are TGTGCTAGCAGCTTAGACTCCAATCAGCCCCAGCATTTT. It specifies CASSLDSNQPQHF. This chain uses TRBV7-7 with TRBJ1-5; D call uncertain. Per the germline V gene, CDR1 is SSHAT and CDR2 is FNYEAQ (reference sequence). CDR3 length: 13 amino acids. The full variable domain, rest sourced from reference TRBV7-7 and TRBJ1-5, is GAGVSQSPRYKVTKRGQDVTLRCDPISSHATLYWYQQALGQGPEFLTYFNYEAQPDKSGLPSDRFSAERPEGSISTLTIQRTEQRDSAMYRCASSLDSNQPQHFGDGTRLSIL.

The chain joins TRBV18 to TRBJ2-2; 7 bases align to TRBD2. With V trimmed by 2 bases and J by 6 bases, 6 bases remained unmatched. This CDR3 region has 15 residues. From germline, CDR1 is KGHSH and CDR2 LQKENI. The CDR3 sequence: CASSPRAGSAGELFF. In nucleotides, the CDR3 is TGTGCCAGCTCACCAAGAGCGGGGAGTGCCGGGGAGCTGTTTTTT.

The chain employs TRBV5-6 and TRBJ2-7, with D hard to call. There are 11 residues in the CDR3. Trimming shortened V by 4 bases and J by 7 bases, and 9 bases separated the two germline ends. CDR1 SGHDT and CDR2 YYEEEE come from the germline V gene. This chain's CDR3 is CASSTTEEQYF. The CDR3 DNA follows: TGTGCCAGCAGCACGACCGAGGAGCAGTACTTC.

The count of this clone is one. This chain links TRBV5-1 with TRBJ2-3, with TRBD1 matching over 9 bases. The CDR3 covers 16 residues. Germline values: CDR1 SGHRS, CDR2 YFSETQ. V dropped 0 bases and J dropped 3; count of bases not matched to a gene: 5. The CDR3, as DNA: TGCGCCAGCAGCTTGGGTACAGGGGGCAGGACAGATACGCAGTATTTT. Amino acid sequence: CASSLGTGGRTDTQYF.

The J gene is TRBJ2-7, the V gene TRBV29-1, with a weak D call TRBD2 (6 bases). Germline V gene lookup returns CDR1 SQVTM and CDR2 ANQGSEA. The CDR3 has 13 amino acids. The V gene lost 4 bases and the J gene lost 9 bases, with 19 bases spanning the gap. The CDR3 DNA follows: TGCAGCGTTGGGGGTTCGGGGTTCGGGGGGCAGTACTTC. This gives the protein CSVGGSGFGGQYF.

This chain joins TRBV7-8 and TRBJ1-5; possibly TRBD1 for D (5 bases). The CDR3 runs to 15 residues. CDR1 is SGHVS and CDR2 is FQNEAQ in the germline V gene. Trimming removed 2 bases at V and 5 bases at J, with 13 bases between. The CDR3 region has the DNA TGTGCCAGCAGCTTAACTCCGGGGCCTGATCAGCCCCAGCATTTT. It yields the protein CASSLTPGPDQPQHF. The variable domain in full, with the rest retrieved from reference TRBV7-8 and TRBJ1-5, is GAGVSQSPRYKVAKRGQDVALRCDPISGHVSLFWYQQALGQGPEFLTYFQNEAQLDKSGLPSDRFFAERPEGSVSTLKIQRTQQEDSAVYLCASSLTPGPDQPQHFGDGTRLSIL.

The chain recombines TRBV7-9 with TRBJ2-7, with D possibly called TRBD1 or TRBD2 (5 bases each). V dropped 5 bases and J dropped 2 bases, with 13 bases sitting between them. This CDR3 is 14 amino acids long. In germline, CDR1 is SEHNR, CDR2 FQNEAQ (reference sequence). The CDR3 DNA sequence: TGTGCCAGCAGCCCCTCGGGGACCACCTACGAGCAGTACTTC. This codes for CASSPSGTTYEQYF.

This chain uses TRBV18 with TRBJ2-1; no clear D gene. The CDR3 sequence is 15 residues long. With 4 bases removed from V and 10 bases from J, the gap between germline ends came to 20 bases. Germline CDR1 reads KGHSH; CDR2 reads LQKENI. As DNA, the CDR3 is TGTGCCAGCTCACAAGACCGGGCCCTGCTTCGAGAGCAGTTCTTC. It encodes CASSQDRALLREQFF.

The chain uses TRBV7-2 and TRBJ1-4; no reliable D call. V gave up 1 base and J gave up 7 bases, with 7 bases separating them. Germline CDR1 is SGHTA and CDR2 is FQGNSA. The length of the CDR3 is 13 residues. CDR3 coding DNA: TGTGCCAGCAGCTTAGGAGTCGGTGAAAAACTGTTTTTT. Its translation is CASSLGVGEKLFF.

The V and J genes are TRBV5-1 and TRBJ2-5; tentatively, D is TRBD2 (5 bases). Trimming cost V 0 bases and J 5 bases, with 5 bases left between them. This CDR3 contains 12 residues. Germline values: CDR1 SGHRS, CDR2 YFSETQ. CDR3 region: CASSLAGETQYF. The CDR3 coding sequence is TGCGCCAGCAGCTTGGCGGGGGAGACCCAGTACTTC. The variable domain in full, with the rest retrieved from reference TRBV5-1 and TRBJ2-5, is KAGVTQTPRYLIKTRGQQVTLSCSPISGHRSVSWYQQTPGQGLQFLFEYFSETQRNKGNFPGRFSGRQFSNSRSEMNVSTLELGDSALYLCASSLAGETQYFGPGTRLLVL.

J is TRBJ2-7 and V is TRBV29-1, with 8 bases matching TRBD2. This CDR3 contains 16 residues. The ends lost 6 bases at V and 0 bases at J; junction bases unmatched: 13. Germline V gene data show CDR1 as SQVTM and CDR2 as ANQGSEA. The CDR3 DNA follows: TGCAGCGTGGCCTTGGCGGGAGGTTCCAGCTCCTACGAGCAGTACTTC. It encodes CSVALAGGSSSYEQYF.

V gene TRBV28 combines with J gene TRBJ2-1; D is ambiguous. CDR3 size: 14 residues. CDR1 and CDR2 from the germline V gene are MDHEN and SYDVKM. The V end lost 3 bases, the J end lost 1 base, and 7 bases lay between the germline ends. CDR3 in DNA: TGTGCCAGCAGTTTTTCGCTTTCCTACAATGAGCAGTTCTTC. It codes for CASSFSLSYNEQFF.

The chain links TRBV10-3 to TRBJ2-5; D is undetermined. V gave up 5 bases and J gave up 4 bases, with 5 bases separating them. CDR3 length equals 11 residues. Looked up from germline, CDR1 is ENHRY and CDR2 is SYGVKD. This CDR3 reads CAISPGETQYF. The DNA for the CDR3 is TGTGCCATCAGTCCCGGAGAGACCCAGTACTTC.

V gene TRBV28 combines with J gene TRBJ1-5; D gene unclear. Deletions cut 3 bases from V and 6 bases from J, with 12 bases between. The CDR3 extends over 14 amino acids. Germline CDR1 MDHEN, CDR2 SYDVKM. The CDR3 reads CASSFQGLSQPQHF. CDR3 bases: TGTGCCAGCAGTTTTCAAGGGTTGAGTCAGCCCCAGCATTTT.

The genes are TRBV9 and TRBJ1-4; 8 bases agree with TRBD1. CDR3 length: 15 amino acids. The ends lost 3 bases at V and 14 bases at J; junction bases unmatched: 15. CDR1 and CDR2 (germline): SGDLS, YYNGEE. The CDR3 DNA is TGTGCCAGCAGCGCTCGGGACAGGCCCTTGGATTTTCTGTTTTTT. This encodes CASSARDRPLDFLFF.

V is TRBV5-1 and J is TRBJ2-1; no clear D gene. V lost 0 bases to trimming and J lost 7 bases, with 8 bases between them. This CDR3 comprises 13 residues. Germline V CDR1 and CDR2: SGHRS, YFSETQ. The CDR3 reads CASSLGVLNEQFF. In DNA form, the CDR3 reads TGCGCCAGCAGCTTGGGGGTTCTGAATGAGCAGTTCTTC.

The chain uses TRBV12-5 and TRBJ1-1; the match to TRBD1 covers 7 bases. Germline CDR1 and CDR2: LGHNT and FRNRAP. The CDR3 loop spans 15 amino acids. The V gene end was trimmed by 7 bases and the J gene end by 6 bases; junction bases not matched to a gene: 14. Written as DNA, the CDR3 is TGTGCTAGTGCCTCAGGGACAGCTGAACGGGCTGAAGCTTTCTTT. Encoded protein: CASASGTAERAEAFF.

The chain joins TRBV30 to TRBJ2-7; 8 nucleotides line up with TRBD2. V lost 5 bases and J lost 5; bases outside the gene matches: 8. CDR3 length: 13 residues. The germline CDR1 and CDR2 sequences are GTSNPN and SVGIG (reference sequence). The DNA for the CDR3 is TGTGCCTGGGGGGGGCGTAGCGGGAACGAGCAGTACTTC. Translating it yields CAWGGRSGNEQYF.